Included here is one T cell receptor beta chain sequence, with context. The data originate from a study of shared clonotypes between healthy human individuals. Some clones are missing from TCRdb's copy, which holds only in-frame ones; the method was immunoSEQ multiplex PCR. The sample includes roughly 1,500,000 clones, 98% of them seen just once. In germline, CDR1 is LGHNA, CDR2 YSLEER. V was shortened by 4 bases and J by 0 bases, with 13 bases between the two germline ends. The CDR3 covers 16 residues. The gene calls are TRBV4-3 and TRBJ2-1; the D is unclear. Material for sequencing was naive CD4+ T cells sorted from blood. Subset: CD45RA+ positively selected. This receptor was obtained from a man aged 30 to 39 in good health. CDR3 sequence: CASSRSADLSYNEQFF. Here the CDR3 DNA reads TGCGCCAGCAGCCGGAGCGCAGACCTCTCCTACAATGAGCAGTTCTTC.